This TCR beta chain was recovered during a study of blood T cell repertoires in COVID-19. The V gene's germline CDR1 is SGHRS and CDR2 YFSETQ. The CDR3 loop spans 15 amino acids. With 4 bases clipped from V and 4 bases from J, the junction kept 10 bases outside the gene matches. Assay used: immunoSEQ multiplex PCR; TCRdb lists only in-frame clones, some missing. The sample has roughly 120,000 clones, 80% seen once; the top ten hold about 4.5%. The sequenced sample consisted of peripheral blood. This rearrangement joins TRBV5-1 to TRBJ2-5; 7 bases line up with TRBD1. The origin of this receptor is a human donor in a cohort sampled during active or convalescent COVID-19. The CDR3 protein is CASSPPGQSRETQYF. CDR3 coding DNA: TGCGCCAGCAGCCCGCCGGGACAGTCACGAGAGACCCAGTACTTC. The full variable domain, completed using reference TRBV5-1 and TRBJ2-5, is KAGVTQTPRYLIKTRGQQVTLSCSPISGHRSVSWYQQTPGQGLQFLFEYFSETQRNKGNFPGRFSGRQFSNSRSEMNVSTLELGDSALYLCASSPPGQSRETQYFGPGTRLLVL.